This T cell receptor beta chain was found in a study of CD8 T cells in Susac syndrome. CDR1 and CDR2 (germline): KGHSH, LQKENI. Trimming took off 4 bases at V and 0 bases at J, with 9 bases between the two ends. This CDR3 is built from 14 residues. The RNA, 0.5 to 1 ug, was put through reverse transcription using random hexamers. Across 54 Vbeta and 13 Jbeta, immunoSEQ multiplex PCR amplified TCR beta CDR3. TCRdb independently ran MiXCR on the immunoSEQ multiplex PCR reads; one entry per CDR3 protein. Of 150,000 to 200,000 distinct CDR3 sequences listed, around 94% were seen once; the top ten hold around 0.15%. The authors carried out high-throughput sequencing of TCR beta. They applied it to CD8+ and CD4+ T cells obtained from blood. Controls were healthy donors (matched for age and sex). The authors negatively isolated CD8+ and CD4+ T cells and FACS-enriched TEMRA cells.

Input material: CD4+ T cells from PBMCs. This TCR derives from a human donor in good health. The chain joins TRBV18 to TRBJ2-5; tentatively, D is TRBD1 or TRBD2 (5 bases each). The CDR3: CASSRDRDQETQYF. DNA for the CDR3: TGTGCCAGCTCACGGGACCGAGACCAAGAGACCCAGTACTTC.